The subject of this entry is one T cell receptor (beta chain). In the original analysis: Amplification from reference gene primers served as the basis for estimated nucleated cell counts. The table came from immunoSEQ multiplex PCR; TCRdb's copy has only in-frame clones and leaves some out. D and trimming come from the DNA, and the V and J calls and clone size come from that table. The data show 95,000 to 150,000 clones, with over 55% seen just once and about 2.2% held by the top ten. The record originates from a study of blood T cell repertoires in COVID-19. At the level of the study: Samples taken during acute and convalescent COVID-19 were collected in the United States, Italy and Spain. T cells, B-cell-depleted T cells, or PBMCs supplied cDNA or gDNA.

Trimming took off 7 bases at V and 7 bases at J, with 16 bases between the two ends. Per germline, CDR1 MNHEY and CDR2 SMNVEV (reference sequence). There are 14 residues in the CDR3. The chain uses TRBV27 and TRBJ2-2; no definite D call. What was sequenced was peripheral blood. The sequence was obtained from a woman between 65 and 79 years old with acute or convalescent COVID-19. The CDR3 nucleotides are TGTGCCAGCAAAGGTCCAGGCGATGGCGGGGAGCTGTTTTTT. This gives the protein CASKGPGDGGELFF.